The TCR beta chain under discussion was sequenced for a study of T-cell reconstitution after alpha-beta-depleted transplantation in children. Study-level results: A year had passed since transplant, and T-cell counts and diversity by then came mostly from newly produced T cells.

This clonotype came up a few times. Its antigen is still unknown. Unique molecular identifiers were built into the TCRbeta library. TCRdb fed the PCR reads into MiXCR, producing one record per CDR3 protein. This table has hundreds of thousands of distinct CDR3 sequences, roughly 16% appearing once. The length of the CDR3 is 16 residues. The germline V gene has CDR1 SEHNR and CDR2 FQNEAQ (reference sequence). V was clipped by 5 bases and J by 4 bases, with 20 bases between them. The sequence was obtained from a boy under two years old who had a stem cell transplant for Wiskott-Aldrich syndrome, so the T cells may come from the graft donor. The chain employs TRBV7-9 and TRBJ2-5, with D perhaps TRBD1 (6 bases). The source material was PBMCs, mostly from graft donor cells, sampled 360 days after TCRalphabeta/CD19-depleted stem cell transplant. The DNA of the CDR3 is TGTGCCAGCAGCCTTTGGACAGCGACCGTTAGAGAGACCCAGTACTTC. Translated, it gives CASSLWTATVRETQYF.